This TCR beta chain was found in a study of PD-1 blockade in classical Hodgkin lymphoma. Study conclusions and caveats: Still unresolved is the cause of the repertoire differences, which may be disease activity or prior therapy.

As to this clone: Antigen unknown.

The time point: cycle 4 day 1 (C4D1), after less than 7 weeks of nivolumab. No patient escaped relapse after autologous stem cell transplantation, and brentuximab vedotin exposure varied. The investigators isolated CD8+ T cells from thawed PBMCs using magnetic negative selection. This CDR3 spans 12 amino acids. The V and J ends lost 3 bases and 8 bases, in that order; junction bases with no gene match: 0. Germline assignment: CDR1 LNHNV and CDR2 YYDKDF (reference sequence). This table comes from immunoSEQ multiplex PCR, and its TCRdb copy is limited to in-frame clones, with some not included. The sample carries roughly 9,900 clones, over 65% recorded once.

The sample was CD8+ T cells from blood, taken before the fourth cycle of nivolumab. The gene calls are TRBV15 and TRBJ2-1, with 8 nucleotides matching TRBD2. This clonotype originated in a human donor with classical Hodgkin lymphoma. CDR3 region: CATSRTSDEQFF. CDR3 in DNA: TGTGCCACCAGCAGGACTAGCGATGAGCAGTTCTTC.